This T cell receptor (beta chain) came from a study of multiple sclerosis patients with progressive multifocal leukoencephalopathy. Comment on this clone: Its cognate antigen is unknown.

Study conclusions and caveats: Most PML patients had lower entropy, suggesting less diverse TRB repertoires.

Time point in this sample: time of PML onset. All patients had prior interferon beta, and all PML patients were female. At PML onset, T3 blood samples were taken. Each PCR contained spiked synthetic TR CDR3 controls spanning every V-J pairing. Libraries were prepared by immunoSEQ multiplex PCR; TCRdb keeps only in-frame clonotypes and omits some of them. This table has tens of thousands of clones, approximately 85% appearing once. The CDR3 has 13 residues. In germline, CDR1 is SSHAT, CDR2 FNYEAQ (reference sequence). V lost 6 bases and J 10 bases, leaving 18 bases between the germline ends. The receptor comes from a woman aged 25 to 39 with progressive multifocal leukoencephalopathy. This chain links TRBV7-7 with TRBJ2-5, with D possibly being TRBD2 (5 bases). The material was PBMCs, obtained from a patient treated with natalizumab. CDR3 sequence: CASSRRGGEDQYF. The DNA for the CDR3 is TGTGCCAGCAGTCGAAGAGGAGGCGAGGACCAGTACTTC.